One sample yielded the 12 T cell receptor beta chains listed below, sequenced in a study of read filtering for tumor transcriptome and immune sequencing. From roughly 0.4 ug of RNA, a library with molecular barcoded alpha/delta and beta/gamma adaptors was made. TCRdb re-called the reads through MiXCR, storing one row per CDR3 protein. The sample comprises 62,000 or so distinct CDR3 sequences, less than 25% of which are singletons, and about a sixth rests with the top ten. Source material: a population of CD138-negative cells sorted from bone marrow. The receptors come from a donor aged 40 or older with multiple myeloma.

The chain carries TRBV11-2 and TRBJ2-1; the D is unclear. Germline values: CDR1 SGHAT, CDR2 FQNNGV. Trimming took 2 bases from V and 7 from J, leaving 12 bases between them. The CDR3 has 14 amino acids. This CDR3 is CASSLSTLGNEQFF. The CDR3 DNA is TGTGCCAGCAGCTTATCAACTTTAGGTAATGAGCAGTTCTTC.

This clonotype appeared many times. The rearrangement joins TRBV19 to TRBJ2-3, with a possible D match to TRBD1 (6 bases). Germline V gene sequence: CDR1 LNHDA, CDR2 SQIVND (reference sequence). V was shortened by 4 bases and J by 8 bases, with 22 bases between the two germline ends. The CDR3 extends over 16 amino acids. The CDR3 bases are TGTGCCAGTAGTACCGATCCCGGGACAATGAGAGGTACGCAGTATTTT. This translates into CASSTDPGTMRGTQYF.

Points on this clonotype: This clone may be a read error of a much larger clone one base away. This chain links TRBV30 with TRBJ2-7; D unclear. V was cut by 6 bases and J by 5 bases, with 14 bases left in between. The CDR3 is made up of 12 amino acids. The germline gives CDR1 GTSNPN, CDR2 SVGIG (reference sequence). The CDR3: CACRDVDHEQYF. The CDR3, as DNA: TGTGCCTGTAGGGATGTTGACCACGAGCAGTACTTC.

Worth noting for this clonotype: A read error may explain this, as a much larger clone is one base away. The chain is built from TRBV2 and TRBJ2-5; TRBD2 is a possible D gene (5 bases). CDR3 length equals 17 residues. CDR1 and CDR2 from the germline V gene are SNHLY and FYNNEI. CDR3 DNA: TGTGCCAGCAGTGGGTGGCGAGGACGGAGGACCGGAGAGACCCAGCACTTC. Translating gives CASSGWRGRRTGETQHF.

This clonotype was seen at least ten times. V gene TRBV12-3 or TRBV12-4 combines with J gene TRBJ1-5; D gene ambiguous. Trimming removed 1 base from V and 1 base from J, with 5 bases in between. The CDR3 spans 14 residues. CDR3 protein: CASSLGWSNQPQHF. The CDR3 region has the DNA TGTGCCAGCAGTTTAGGGTGGAGCAATCAGCCCCAGCATTTT.

This clonotype was seen a few times. This chain joins TRBV20-1 and TRBJ2-5, with 10 bases aligning to TRBD2. J was trimmed by 6 bases and V by 5 bases; bases with no gene match: 3. CDR1 is DFQATT and CDR2 is SNEGSKA in the germline V gene (reference sequence). This CDR3 contains 12 residues. The CDR3 loop reads CSARTSGQTQYF. In nucleotides, the CDR3 is TGCAGTGCTCGGACTAGCGGACAGACCCAGTACTTC.

This clonotype was counted once. This sequence joins TRBV29-1 and TRBJ2-7; TRBD2 matches 9 bases. The germline CDR1 and CDR2 sequences are SQVTM and ANQGSEA. The CDR3 has 14 residues. CDR3 coding DNA: TGCGGCGCGGCCCCGCGGGAGGGGAGCTACGAGCAGTACTTC. Its protein product is CGAAPREGSYEQYF.

This clonotype was seen only a few times. V usage is TRBV10-3 and J usage is TRBJ1-1, with 8 bases matching TRBD1. This CDR3 is built from 14 residues. Trimming cost V 2 bases and J 10 bases; bases outside gene matches: 9. Germline CDR1 and CDR2: ENHRY and SYGVKD. This CDR3 reads CAISEQGALGGAFF. CDR3 DNA sequence: TGTGCCATCAGTGAGCAGGGGGCGCTGGGTGGAGCTTTCTTT.

This clonotype was observed a few times. The chain joins TRBV6-2 or TRBV6-3 to TRBJ2-1, with 13 bases matching TRBD2. The ends lost 6 bases at V and 7 bases at J; junction bases unmatched: 9. CDR1 MNHEY and CDR2 SVGEGT come from the germline V gene. The CDR3 is 16 amino acids. CDR3 bases: TGTGCCAGCAGCTCCACCCGGACTAGCGGGAGTAATGAGCAGTTCTTC. Protein product: CASSSTRTSGSNEQFF.

This clonotype was seen only a few times. The rearrangement uses TRBV7-9 and TRBJ2-7; D is unresolved. V lost 5 bases, J lost 3 bases, and 17 bases lay in between. The CDR3 is 15 amino acids. CDR1 is SEHNR, CDR2 FQNEAQ, per germline (reference sequence). CDR3 protein: CASSPRLSMGYEQYF. The CDR3 region has the DNA TGTGCCAGCAGCCCCAGGTTGAGTATGGGCTACGAGCAGTACTTC.

J is TRBJ2-1 and V is TRBV10-3; D is uncertain. Germline V gene lookup returns CDR1 ENHRY and CDR2 SYGVKD. This CDR3 has 13 amino acids. The germline V and J ends were trimmed by 3 bases and 8 bases, with 11 bases remaining between them. The CDR3 sequence: CAISDTVPHEQFF. The CDR3 DNA sequence: TGTGCCATCAGTGATACCGTGCCCCATGAGCAGTTCTTC.

This clonotype was seen repeatedly, ten times or more. The chain couples TRBV28 to TRBJ2-7, with 8 bases that match TRBD1. The CDR3 totals 14 residues. From germline, CDR1 is MDHEN and CDR2 SYDVKM. V lost 6 bases, J lost 1 base, and 5 bases stayed unmatched. The chain's CDR3 is CASSLRQGSYEQYF. CDR3 nucleotide sequence: TGTGCCAGCAGCCTTAGACAGGGGTCCTACGAGCAGTACTTC.